In its sample, the clone carrying this TCR beta chain was seen a few times. Its specificity is unknown. TCRdb fed the 5' RACE reads into MiXCR, producing one record per CDR3 protein. This repertoire shows 350,000 to 400,000 distinct CDR3 sequences, 20% found once; its top ten account for around 12%. The entry originates in a study of CD8 T cells in ankylosing spondylitis. Notes on the study in general: CD8+ cells made up the disease-linked clones, which were relatively rare in peripheral blood. Earlier authors reported some of these motif variants in reactive arthritis synovial fluid and blood.

This TCR was recovered from a male donor with ankylosing spondylitis or in good health (not recorded which). Sequencing input: blood, either unsorted or a sorted T cell fraction (not recorded which).

CDR3: CASSPGLAGGSTSYNEQFF. The CDR3 nucleotides are TGTGCCAGCAGTCCAGGACTAGCGGGGGGTTCTACCTCCTACAATGAGCAGTTCTTC. The genes are TRBV12-3 or TRBV12-4 and TRBJ2-1; 14 bases agree with TRBD2. The CDR3 runs to 19 residues. V lost 5 bases and J lost 0; bases outside the gene matches: 9.